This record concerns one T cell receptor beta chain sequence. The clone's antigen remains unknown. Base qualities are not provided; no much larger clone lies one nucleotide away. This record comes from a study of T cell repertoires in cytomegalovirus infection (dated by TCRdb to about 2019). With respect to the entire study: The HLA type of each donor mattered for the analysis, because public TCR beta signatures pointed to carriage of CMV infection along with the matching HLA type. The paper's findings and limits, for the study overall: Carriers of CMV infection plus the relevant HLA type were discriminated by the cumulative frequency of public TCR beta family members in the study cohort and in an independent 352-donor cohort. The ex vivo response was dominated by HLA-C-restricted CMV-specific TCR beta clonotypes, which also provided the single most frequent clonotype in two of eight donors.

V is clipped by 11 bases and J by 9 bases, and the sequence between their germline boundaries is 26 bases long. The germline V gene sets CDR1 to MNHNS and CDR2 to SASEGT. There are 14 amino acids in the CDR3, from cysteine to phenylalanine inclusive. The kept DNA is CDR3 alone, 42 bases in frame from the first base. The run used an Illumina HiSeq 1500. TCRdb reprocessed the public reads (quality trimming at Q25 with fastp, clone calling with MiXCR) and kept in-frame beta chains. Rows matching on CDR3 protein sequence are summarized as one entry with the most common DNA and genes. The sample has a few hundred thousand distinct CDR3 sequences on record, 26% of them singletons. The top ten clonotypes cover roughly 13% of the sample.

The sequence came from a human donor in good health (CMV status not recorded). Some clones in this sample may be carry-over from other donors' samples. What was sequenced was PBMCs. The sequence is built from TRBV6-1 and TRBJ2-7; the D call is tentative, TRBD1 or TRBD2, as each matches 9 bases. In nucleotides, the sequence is TGTGCCGCTAAGCGGGGGGAACAGGGGGCTCGGCAGTACTTC. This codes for CAAKRGEQGARQYF.